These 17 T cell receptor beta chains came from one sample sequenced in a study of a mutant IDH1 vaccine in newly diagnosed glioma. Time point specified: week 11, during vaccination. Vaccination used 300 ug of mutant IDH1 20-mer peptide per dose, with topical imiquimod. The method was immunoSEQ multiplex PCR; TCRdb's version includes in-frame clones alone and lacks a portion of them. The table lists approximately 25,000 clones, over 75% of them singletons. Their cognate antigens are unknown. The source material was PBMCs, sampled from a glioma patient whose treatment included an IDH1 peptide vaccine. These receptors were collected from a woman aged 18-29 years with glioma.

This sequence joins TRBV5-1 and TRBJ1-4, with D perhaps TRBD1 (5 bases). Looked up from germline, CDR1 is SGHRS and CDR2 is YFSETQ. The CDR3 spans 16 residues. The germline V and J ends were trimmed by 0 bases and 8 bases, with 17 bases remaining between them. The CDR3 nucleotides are TGCGCCAGCAGCTTGGTGGGAGGGGCAGGAGGCGAAAAACTGTTTTTT. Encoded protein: CASSLVGGAGGEKLFF. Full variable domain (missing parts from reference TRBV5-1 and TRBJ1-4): KAGVTQTPRYLIKTRGQQVTLSCSPISGHRSVSWYQQTPGQGLQFLFEYFSETQRNKGNFPGRFSGRQFSNSRSEMNVSTLELGDSALYLCASSLVGGAGGEKLFFGSGTQLSVL.

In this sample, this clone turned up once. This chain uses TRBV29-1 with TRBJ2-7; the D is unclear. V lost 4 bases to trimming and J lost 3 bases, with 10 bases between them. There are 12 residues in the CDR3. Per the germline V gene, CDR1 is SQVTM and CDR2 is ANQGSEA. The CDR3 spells CSVVGQLYEQYF. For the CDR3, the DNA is TGCAGCGTTGTAGGGCAGCTCTACGAGCAGTACTTC.

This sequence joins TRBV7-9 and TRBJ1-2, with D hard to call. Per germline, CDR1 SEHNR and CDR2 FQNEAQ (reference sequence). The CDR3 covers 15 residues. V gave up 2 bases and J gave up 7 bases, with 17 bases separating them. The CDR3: CASSLIPPVEGGYTF. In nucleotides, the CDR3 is TGTGCCAGCAGCTTAATCCCCCCGGTCGAGGGTGGCTACACCTTC.

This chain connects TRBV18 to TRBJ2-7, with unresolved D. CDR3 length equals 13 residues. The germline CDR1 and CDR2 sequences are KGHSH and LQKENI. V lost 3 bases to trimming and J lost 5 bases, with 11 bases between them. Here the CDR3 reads CASSPFLGDEQYF. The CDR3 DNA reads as TGTGCCAGCTCACCGTTCCTAGGTGACGAGCAGTACTTC.

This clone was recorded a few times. The CDR3 protein is CASSEAGALSNQPQHF. CDR3 coding DNA: TGTGCCAGCAGTGAAGCAGGGGCCCTCAGCAATCAGCCCCAGCATTTT. The chain combines TRBV6-1 with TRBJ1-5, with a weak D call TRBD1 (5 bases). The CDR3 extends over 16 amino acids. Germline assignment: CDR1 MNHNS and CDR2 SASEGT. With 0 bases removed from V and 1 base from J, the gap between germline ends came to 10 bases.

CDR3 residues: CAWWSPGQGNSPLHF. The CDR3 DNA is TGTGCCTGGTGGTCACCGGGACAGGGGAATTCACCCCTCCACTTT. V and J are TRBV30 and TRBJ1-6, with 10 bases identical to TRBD1. Germline CDR1 and CDR2: GTSNPN and SVGIG (reference sequence). The V segment lost 5 bases and the J segment 7 bases; nucleotides outside the gene matches: 8. The CDR3 consists of 15 residues.

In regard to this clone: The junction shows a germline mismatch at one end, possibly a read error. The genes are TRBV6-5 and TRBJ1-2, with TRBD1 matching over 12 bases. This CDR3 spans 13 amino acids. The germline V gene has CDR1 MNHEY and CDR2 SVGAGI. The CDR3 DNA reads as TGTGCCAGCAGTAGGGACAGGGGGCGGCCCCTTGCCTTC. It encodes CASSRDRGRPLAF.

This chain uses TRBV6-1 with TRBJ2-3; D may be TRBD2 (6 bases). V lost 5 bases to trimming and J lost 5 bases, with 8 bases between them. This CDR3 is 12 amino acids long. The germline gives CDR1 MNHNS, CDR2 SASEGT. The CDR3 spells CASSRTIDTQYF. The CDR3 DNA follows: TGTGCCAGCAGTAGGACTATAGATACGCAGTATTTT.

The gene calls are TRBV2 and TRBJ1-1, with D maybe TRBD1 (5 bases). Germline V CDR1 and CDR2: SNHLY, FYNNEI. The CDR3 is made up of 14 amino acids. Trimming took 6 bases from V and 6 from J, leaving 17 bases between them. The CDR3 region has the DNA TGTGCCAGCAGATATATTCTCGGAGGGGCTGAAGCTTTCTTT. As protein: CASRYILGGAEAFF.

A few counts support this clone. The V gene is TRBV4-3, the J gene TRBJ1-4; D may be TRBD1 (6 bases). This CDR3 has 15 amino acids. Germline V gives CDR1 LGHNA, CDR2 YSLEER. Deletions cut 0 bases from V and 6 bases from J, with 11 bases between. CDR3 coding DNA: TGCGCCAGCAGCCAAGATATGGGGGCCGATGAAAAACTGTTTTTT. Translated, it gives CASSQDMGADEKLFF.

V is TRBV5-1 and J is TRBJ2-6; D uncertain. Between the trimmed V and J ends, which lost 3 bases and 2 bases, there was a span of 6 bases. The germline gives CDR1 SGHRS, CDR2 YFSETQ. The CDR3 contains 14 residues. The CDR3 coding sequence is TGCGCCAGCAGCTCACCTACTGGGGCCAACGTCCTGACTTTC. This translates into CASSSPTGANVLTF.

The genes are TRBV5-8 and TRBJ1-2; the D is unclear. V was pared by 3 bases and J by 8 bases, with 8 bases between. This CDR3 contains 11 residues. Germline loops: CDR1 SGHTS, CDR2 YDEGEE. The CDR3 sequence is CASSWSAGYTF. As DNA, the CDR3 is TGTGCCAGCAGCTGGTCGGCCGGCTACACCTTC.

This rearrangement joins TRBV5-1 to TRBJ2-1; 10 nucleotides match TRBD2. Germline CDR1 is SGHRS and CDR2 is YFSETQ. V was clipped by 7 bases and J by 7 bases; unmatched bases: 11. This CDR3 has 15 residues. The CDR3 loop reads CASALAGALVNEQFF. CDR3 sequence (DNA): TGCGCCAGCGCCCTAGCGGGAGCATTAGTAAATGAGCAGTTCTTC.

The DNA of the CDR3 is TGCAGTGCCCGGACAGGGGAAAAGCAGTACTTC. It yields the protein CSARTGEKQYF. This chain connects TRBV20-1 to TRBJ2-7; 9 nucleotides line up with TRBD1. The germline V gene encodes CDR1 DFQATT and CDR2 SNEGSKA (reference sequence). V gave up 6 bases and J gave up 8 bases; unmatched junction bases: 5. The CDR3 contains 11 residues.

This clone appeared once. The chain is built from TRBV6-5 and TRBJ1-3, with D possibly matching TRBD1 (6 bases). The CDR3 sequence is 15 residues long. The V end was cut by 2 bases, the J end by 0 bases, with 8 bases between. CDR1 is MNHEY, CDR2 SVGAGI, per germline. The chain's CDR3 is CASSYGDTSGNTIYF. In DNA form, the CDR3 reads TGTGCCAGCAGTTACGGGGACACCTCTGGAAACACCATATATTTT.

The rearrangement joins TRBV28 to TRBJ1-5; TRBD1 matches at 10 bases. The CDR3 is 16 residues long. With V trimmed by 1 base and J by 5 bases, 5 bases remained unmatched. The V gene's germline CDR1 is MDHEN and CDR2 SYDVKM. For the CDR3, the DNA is TGTGCCAGCAGTTTATTGGGGACAGGGGCGGATCAGCCCCAGCATTTT. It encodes CASSLLGTGADQPQHF. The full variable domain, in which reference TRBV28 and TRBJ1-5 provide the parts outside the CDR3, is DVKVTQSSRYLVKRTGEKVFLECVQDMDHENMFWYRQDPGLGLRLIYFSYDVKMKEKGDIPEGYSVSREKKERFSLILESASTNQTSMYLCASSLLGTGADQPQHFGDGTRLSIL.

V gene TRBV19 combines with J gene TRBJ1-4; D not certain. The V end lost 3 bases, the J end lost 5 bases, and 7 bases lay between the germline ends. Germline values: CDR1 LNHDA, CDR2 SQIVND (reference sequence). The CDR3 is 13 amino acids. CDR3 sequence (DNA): TGTGCCAGTAGTATCAGGCTGAATGAAAAACTGTTTTTT. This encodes CASSIRLNEKLFF.